This T cell receptor beta chain is drawn from a study of post-analysis software for immune sequencing data. Every TCR beta cDNA library bore unique molecular identifiers. Once about 0.95 to 10 million T cells were used, roughly 0.5 million cDNA molecules resulted. TCRdb itself ran the PCR reads through MiXCR, one entry per CDR3 protein. Of about 570,000 distinct CDR3 sequences listed, around a third were seen once; the top ten hold 4.5% to 7.5%. This clonotype was seen ten or more times. Its antigen remains unidentified. The junction does not match germline at one end; this may be a read error. Study-level results: For normalized Chao1 diversity, multiple sclerosis patients scored significantly lower than controls did.

The TCR sequence derives from a girl between 2 and 17 years old with multiple sclerosis. Sequencing was performed on blood.

CDR3 bases: TGTGCCAGCAGTCAAGGGGCGGGACCGGGTAATGAGCAGTTCTTC. Amino acid sequence: CASSQGAGPGNEQFF. This chain joins TRBV3-1 and TRBJ2-1, with a weak D call TRBD2 (6 bases). Germline V gives CDR1 LGHDT, CDR2 YNNKEL (reference sequence). CDR3 length equals 15 residues.